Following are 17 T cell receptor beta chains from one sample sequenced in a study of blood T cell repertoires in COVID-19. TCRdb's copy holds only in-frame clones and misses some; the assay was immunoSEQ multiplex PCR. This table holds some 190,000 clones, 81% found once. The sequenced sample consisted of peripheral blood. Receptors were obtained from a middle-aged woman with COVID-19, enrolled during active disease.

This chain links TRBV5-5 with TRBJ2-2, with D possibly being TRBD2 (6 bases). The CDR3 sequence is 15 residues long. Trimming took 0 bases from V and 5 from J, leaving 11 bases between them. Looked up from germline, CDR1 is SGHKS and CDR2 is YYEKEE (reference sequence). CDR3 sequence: CASSLGRVLTGELFF. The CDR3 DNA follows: TGTGCCAGCAGCTTGGGGAGGGTCCTGACCGGGGAGCTGTTTTTT. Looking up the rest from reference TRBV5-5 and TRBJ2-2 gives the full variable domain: DAGVTQSPTHLIKTRGQQVTLRCSPISGHKSVSWYQQVLGQGPQFIFQYYEKEERGRGNFPDRFSARQFPNYSSELNVNALLLGDSALYLCASSLGRVLTGELFFGEGSRLTVL.

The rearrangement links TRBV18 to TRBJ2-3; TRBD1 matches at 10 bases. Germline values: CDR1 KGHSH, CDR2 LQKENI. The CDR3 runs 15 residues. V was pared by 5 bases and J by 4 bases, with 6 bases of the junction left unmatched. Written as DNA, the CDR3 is TGTGCCAGCTCATCCGGGACAGGGGTAGCAGATACGCAGTATTTT. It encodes CASSSGTGVADTQYF.

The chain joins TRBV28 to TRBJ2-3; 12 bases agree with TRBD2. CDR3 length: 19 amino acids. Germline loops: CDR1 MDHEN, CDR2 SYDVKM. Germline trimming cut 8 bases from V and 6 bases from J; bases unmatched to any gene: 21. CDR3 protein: CASPPLKTSGRPEMDTQYF. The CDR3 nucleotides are TGTGCCAGCCCTCCTCTAAAGACTAGCGGGAGACCCGAGATGGATACGCAGTATTTT.

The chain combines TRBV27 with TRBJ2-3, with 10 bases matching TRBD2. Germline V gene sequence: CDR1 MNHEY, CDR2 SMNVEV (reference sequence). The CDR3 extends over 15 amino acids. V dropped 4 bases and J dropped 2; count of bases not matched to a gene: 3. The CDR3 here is CASSYSGGVTDTQYF. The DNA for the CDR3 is TGTGCCAGCAGTTACAGCGGGGGGGTCACAGATACGCAGTATTTT.

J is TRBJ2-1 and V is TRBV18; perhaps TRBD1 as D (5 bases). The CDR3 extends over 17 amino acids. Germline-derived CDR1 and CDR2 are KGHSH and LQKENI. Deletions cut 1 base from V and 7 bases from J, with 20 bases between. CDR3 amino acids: CASSPLFRVRLTNEQFF. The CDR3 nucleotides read TGTGCCAGCTCACCACTTTTCAGGGTTCGTCTAACTAATGAGCAGTTCTTC.

The CDR3 is CASSQYVPPSTDTQYF. The CDR3 DNA is TGCGCCAGCAGCCAATATGTTCCCCCTAGCACAGATACGCAGTATTTT. The chain links TRBV4-1 to TRBJ2-3, with D unclear. In germline, CDR1 is MGHRA, CDR2 YSYEKL. This CDR3 spans 16 amino acids. Trimming pared 2 bases from V and 0 bases from J, leaving 12 bases between.

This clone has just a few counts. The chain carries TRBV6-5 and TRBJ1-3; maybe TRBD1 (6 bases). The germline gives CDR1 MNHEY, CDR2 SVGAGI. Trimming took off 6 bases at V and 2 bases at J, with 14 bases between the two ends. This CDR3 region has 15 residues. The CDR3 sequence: CASSRQGFTGNTIYF. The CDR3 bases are TGTGCCAGCAGCCGGCAGGGGTTCACTGGAAACACCATATATTTT.

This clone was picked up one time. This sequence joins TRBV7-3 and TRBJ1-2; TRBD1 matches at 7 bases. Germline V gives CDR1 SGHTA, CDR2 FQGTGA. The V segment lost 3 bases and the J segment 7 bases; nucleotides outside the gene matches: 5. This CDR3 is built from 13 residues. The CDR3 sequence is CASSLPGGSGYTF. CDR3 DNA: TGTGCCAGCAGCTTGCCAGGGGGTAGTGGCTACACCTTC.

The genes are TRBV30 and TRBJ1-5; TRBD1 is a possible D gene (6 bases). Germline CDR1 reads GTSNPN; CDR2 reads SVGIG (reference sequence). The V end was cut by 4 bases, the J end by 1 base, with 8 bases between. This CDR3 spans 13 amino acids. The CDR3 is CAWKGQSNQPQHF. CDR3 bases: TGTGCCTGGAAAGGACAGAGCAATCAGCCCCAGCATTTT.

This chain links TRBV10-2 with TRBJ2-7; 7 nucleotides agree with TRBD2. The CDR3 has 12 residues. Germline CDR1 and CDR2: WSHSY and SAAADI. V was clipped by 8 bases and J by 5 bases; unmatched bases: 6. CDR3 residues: CASGRAGNEQYF. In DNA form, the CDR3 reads TGCGCCAGCGGGAGGGCCGGAAACGAGCAGTACTTC.

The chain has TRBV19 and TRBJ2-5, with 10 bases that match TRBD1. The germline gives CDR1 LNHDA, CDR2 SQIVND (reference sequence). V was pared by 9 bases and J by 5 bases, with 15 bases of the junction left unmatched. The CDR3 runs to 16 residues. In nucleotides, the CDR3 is TGTGCCAGCAGACCAGGGGACAGGGGATTGATCGAGACCCAGTACTTC. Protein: CASRPGDRGLIETQYF.

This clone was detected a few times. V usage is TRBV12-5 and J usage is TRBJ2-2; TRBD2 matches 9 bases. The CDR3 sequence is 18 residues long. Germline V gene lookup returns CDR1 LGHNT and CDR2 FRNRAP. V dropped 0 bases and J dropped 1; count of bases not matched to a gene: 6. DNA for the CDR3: TGTGCTAGTGGTTTGGTACTTAGCGGGAGCTGGAACACCGGGGAGCTGTTTTTT. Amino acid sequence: CASGLVLSGSWNTGELFF.

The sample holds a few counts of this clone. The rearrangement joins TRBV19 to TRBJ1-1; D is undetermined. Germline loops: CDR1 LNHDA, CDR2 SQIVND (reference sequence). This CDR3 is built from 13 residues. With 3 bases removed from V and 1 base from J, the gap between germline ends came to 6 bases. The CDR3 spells CASSMRANTEAFF. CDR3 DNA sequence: TGTGCCAGTAGTATGAGGGCGAACACTGAAGCTTTCTTT.

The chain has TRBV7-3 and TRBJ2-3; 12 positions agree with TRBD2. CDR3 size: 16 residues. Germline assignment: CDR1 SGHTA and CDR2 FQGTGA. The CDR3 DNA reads TGTGCTGCTACTAGCGGGAGGATGGTAAGCACAGATACGCAGTATTTT. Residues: CAATSGRMVSTDTQYF.

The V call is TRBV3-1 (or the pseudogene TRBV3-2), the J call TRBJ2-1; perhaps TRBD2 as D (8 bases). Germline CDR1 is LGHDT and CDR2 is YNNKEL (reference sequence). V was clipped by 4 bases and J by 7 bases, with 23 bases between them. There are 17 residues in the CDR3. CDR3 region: CASSPHRGGRIKNEQFF. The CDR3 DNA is TGTGCCAGCAGCCCCCACAGGGGCGGGAGGATTAAAAATGAGCAGTTCTTC.

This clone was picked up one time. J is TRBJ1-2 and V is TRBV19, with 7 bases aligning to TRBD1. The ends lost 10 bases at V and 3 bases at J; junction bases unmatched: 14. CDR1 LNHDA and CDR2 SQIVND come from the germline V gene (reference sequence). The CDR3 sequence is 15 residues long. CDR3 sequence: CATHGQVLMDYGYTF. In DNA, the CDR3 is TGTGCCACACATGGACAGGTTCTAATGGACTATGGCTACACCTTC.

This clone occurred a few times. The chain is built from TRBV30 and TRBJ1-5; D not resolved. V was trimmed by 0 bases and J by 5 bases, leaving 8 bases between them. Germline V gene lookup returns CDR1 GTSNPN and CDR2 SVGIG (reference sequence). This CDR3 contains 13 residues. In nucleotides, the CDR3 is TGTGCCTGGAGTGTAGCTCTGGATCAGCCCCAGCATTTT. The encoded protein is CAWSVALDQPQHF.